This is a list of T cell receptor beta chains from one sample in a study of early T cells in non-severe SARS-CoV-2 infection. Using its own MiXCR run on the 5' RACE reads, TCRdb lists one record per CDR3 protein. The sample lists approximately 98,000 distinct CDR3 sequences; 9% to 14% were seen once. The sequenced material came from whole blood. Every receptor here comes from an adult who was a healthcare worker with PCR-confirmed SARS-CoV-2 infection or an uninfected control (not recorded which). CDR3s include the opening cysteine and the closing phenylalanine or tryptophan. D genes are given only for firm matches. Size is omitted from some rows. Given values are once, few, many or a class for expanded clones.

TRBV29-1	few	TRBD2	TRBJ2-3	CSFAGGDTQYF	TGCAGCTTTGCGGGGGGGGATACGCAGTATTTT
TRBV29-1	few	.	TRBJ1-2	CSVEDPLRSAYGYTF	TGCAGCGTTGAAGACCCCTTGCGTTCTGCCTATGGCTACACCTTC
TRBV13	few	TRBD1	TRBJ1-1	CASSTRTGLNTEAFF	TGTGCCAGCAGCACGAGGACAGGGTTGAACACTGAAGCTTTCTTT
TRBV2	many	.	TRBJ1-2	CATPRGQGNYGYTF	TGTGCCACCCCCCGGGGGCAGGGGAACTATGGCTACACCTTC
TRBV30	few	.	TRBJ1-1	CALKGGNTEAFF	TGTGCCCTAAAGGGGGGAAACACTGAAGCTTTCTTT
TRBV3-1	.	TRBD2	TRBJ2-7	CASSQRTSGRAPDEQYF	TGTGCCAGCAGCCAGAGGACTAGCGGGAGGGCCCCCGACGAACAGTACTTC
TRBV18	.	.	TRBJ2-4	CASSPMTQGFAKNIQYF	TGTGCCAGCTCACCAATGACGCAGGGGTTCGCAAAAAACATTCAGTACTTC
TRBV12-5	few	.	TRBJ2-2	CASGPPTGYTGELFF	TGTGCTAGTGGTCCCCCGACCGGGTATACCGGGGAGCTGTTTTTT
TRBV10-3	.	TRBD1	TRBJ2-7	CAISPGTGGAEQYF	TGTGCCATCAGTCCCGGGACAGGGGGCGCCGAGCAGTACTTC
TRBV12-3/TRBV12-4	.	.	TRBJ2-7	CASSLGQGALEQYF	TGTGCCAGCAGTTTAGGTCAGGGAGCCCTCGAGCAGTACTTC
TRBV5-1	.	TRBD2	TRBJ2-5	CASSQGGRGSGETQYF	TGCGCCAGCAGCCAGGGAGGTCGCGGGAGCGGAGAGACCCAGTACTTC
TRBV6-1	many	TRBD1	TRBJ2-3	CASSVGQGAADTQYF	TGTGCCAGCAGTGTGGGGCAGGGGGCGGCAGATACGCAGTATTTT
TRBV6-5	few	TRBD2	TRBJ2-7	CASARKLAGDEQYF	TGTGCCAGCGCGCGGAAACTAGCGGGAGACGAGCAGTACTTC
TRBV20-1	few	.	TRBJ1-5	CSARTGSYSNQPQHF	TGCAGTGCTAGAACTGGATCATATAGCAATCAGCCCCAGCATTTT
TRBV20-1	few	.	TRBJ2-5	CSASRYLGGEGETQYF	TGCAGTGCTAGTAGGTACCTCGGAGGAGAGGGAGAGACCCAGTACTTC
TRBV27	.	.	TRBJ1-5	CASSLWSNQPQHF	TGTGCCAGCAGTTTATGGAGCAATCAGCCCCAGCATTTT
TRBV2	.	TRBD2	TRBJ2-5	CASTPLGLGSGAQYF	TGTGCCAGCACCCCATTGGGCCTAGGGAGCGGGGCCCAGTACTTC
TRBV5-1	few	.	TRBJ1-1	CASSLDGQGRTEAFF	TGCGCCAGCAGCTTGGATGGGCAGGGGCGCACTGAAGCTTTCTTT
TRBV6-5	.	.	TRBJ1-5	CASSYPSGSQPQHF	TGTGCCAGCAGTTACCCGTCGGGGTCTCAGCCCCAGCATTTT
TRBV20-1	few	TRBD1	TRBJ1-4	CSAPGDSWNEKLFF	TGCAGTGCCCCAGGGGACAGCTGGAATGAAAAACTGTTTTTT
TRBV7-6	many	.	TRBJ2-1	CASSLAPNAGAYNEQFF	TGTGCCAGCAGCTTAGCCCCTAATGCGGGCGCGTACAATGAGCAGTTCTTC
TRBV11-2	.	TRBD1	TRBJ2-1	CASSRGQGLYNEQFF	TGTGCCAGCAGCCGGGGACAGGGGTTATACAATGAGCAGTTCTTC
TRBV15	few	.	TRBJ2-2	CATSRDPPDTGELFF	TGTGCCACCAGCAGAGACCCCCCAGACACCGGGGAGCTGTTTTTT
TRBV19	.	.	TRBJ2-1	CASSTVGGNEQFF	TGTGCCAGTAGTACTGTAGGGGGCAATGAGCAGTTCTTC
TRBV30	few	.	TRBJ2-5	CAWSQGKETQYF	TGTGCCTGGAGTCAGGGTAAAGAGACCCAGTACTTC
TRBV11-2	many	TRBD2	TRBJ2-1	CASSEPGLEGNEQFF	TGTGCCAGCAGCGAACCGGGACTAGAAGGCAATGAGCAGTTCTTC
TRBV2	.	TRBD2	TRBJ2-3	CASSEGQAGGTDTQYF	TGTGCCAGCAGTGAAGGTCAAGCGGGGGGCACAGATACGCAGTATTTT
TRBV10-1	.	.	TRBJ1-6	CASSEHRKGSPLHF	TGCGCCAGCAGTGAGCACAGGAAGGGTTCACCCCTCCACTTT
TRBV18	many	.	TRBJ2-3	CASSPGGGTGTQYF	TGTGCCAGCTCACCGGGTGGAGGTACAGGTACGCAGTATTTT
TRBV2	few	.	TRBJ2-3	CASSELDTQYF	TGTGCCAGCAGTGAATTGGATACGCAGTATTTT
TRBV6-5	many	.	TRBJ2-2	CASSYSWAPHEHTGELFF	TGTGCCAGCAGTTACTCGTGGGCCCCCCACGAACATACCGGGGAGCTGTTTTTT
TRBV12-3/TRBV12-4	.	TRBD1	TRBJ1-2	CASSWTGGIYGYTF	TGTGCCAGCAGTTGGACAGGGGGAATCTATGGCTACACCTTC
TRBV27	few	.	TRBJ1-6	CASRFPGRNSPLHF	TGTGCCAGCAGATTTCCGGGGAGGAATTCACCCCTCCACTTT
TRBV20-1	many	TRBD1	TRBJ1-4	CSATQGRDEKLFF	TGCAGTGCTACACAGGGGAGAGACGAAAAACTGTTTTTT
TRBV29-1	few	.	TRBJ2-7	CSVAGGSRYEQYF	TGCAGCGTCGCTGGAGGGAGCAGATACGAGCAGTACTTC
TRBV7-9	.	TRBD1	TRBJ1-1	CVSRGGPGGMNTEAFF	TGTGTCAGCAGAGGTGGGCCAGGGGGCATGAACACTGAAGCTTTCTTT
TRBV14	many	.	TRBJ2-2	CASSQGHSLRTGELFF	TGTGCCAGCAGCCAAGGACACAGCCTGAGGACCGGGGAGCTGTTTTTT
TRBV12-3/TRBV12-4	few	TRBD1	TRBJ2-2	CASSRDRGGSGELFF	TGTGCCAGCAGCCGGGACAGGGGAGGGTCCGGGGAGCTGTTTTTT
TRBV15	many	.	TRBJ1-6	CATSDKGSYNSPLHF	TGTGCCACCAGTGACAAGGGCTCCTATAATTCACCCCTCCACTTT
TRBV2	few	.	TRBJ1-1	CASSVRASTEAFF	TGTGCCAGCAGTGTCAGGGCATCCACTGAAGCTTTCTTT
TRBV30	many	.	TRBJ1-1	CAWIIRGTEAFF	TGTGCCTGGATAATCCGGGGGACTGAAGCTTTCTTT
TRBV11-1	many	.	TRBJ2-2	CASSLKNRNTGELFF	TGTGCCAGCAGCTTAAAAAATCGGAACACCGGGGAGCTGTTTTTT
TRBV2	few	TRBD1	TRBJ2-7	CASRGREKQGAAYEQYF	TGTGCCAGCAGGGGTAGAGAGAAACAGGGGGCAGCCTACGAGCAGTACTTC
TRBV11-2	many	.	TRBJ2-7	CASSFLRDRSYEQYF	TGTGCCAGCAGCTTCCTCCGGGACCGGAGCTACGAGCAGTACTTC
TRBV24-1	many	.	TRBJ2-2	CATSDTSRRTGELFF	TGTGCCACCAGTGACACATCCAGAAGGACCGGGGAGCTGTTTTTT
TRBV19	few	TRBD1	TRBJ2-2	CASRNTGATGELFF	TGTGCCAGTAGAAATACAGGGGCTACCGGGGAGCTGTTTTTT
TRBV10-3	few	.	TRBJ2-7	CAISVGTSYEQYF	TGTGCCATCAGTGTCGGGACCTCCTACGAGCAGTACTTC
TRBV13	many	.	TRBJ1-6	CASSLGRSYNSPLHF	TGTGCCAGCAGCTTAGGCCGCTCCTATAATTCACCCCTCCACTTT
TRBV3-1	few	.	TRBJ2-2	CASRGLANTGELFF	TGTGCCAGCAGGGGACTGGCGAACACCGGGGAGCTGTTTTTT
TRBV20-1	.	.	TRBJ1-4	CSASGTLWGEKLFF	TGCAGTGCTAGCGGGACTCTCTGGGGAGAAAAACTGTTTTTT
TRBV30	few	.	TRBJ2-5	CAGDLGTETQYF	TGTGCCGGGGACCTAGGGACGGAGACCCAGTACTTC
TRBV28	.	TRBD1	TRBJ2-7	CASSFRGQLSYEQYF	TGTGCCAGCAGTTTTAGGGGACAGCTCTCCTACGAGCAGTACTTC
TRBV5-6	few	TRBD1	TRBJ2-1	CASSSADREYNEQFF	TGTGCCAGCAGCTCGGCGGACAGGGAATACAATGAGCAGTTCTTC
TRBV3-1	.	.	TRBJ1-1	CASSRREIRYQEAFF	TGTGCCAGCAGCCGTCGAGAGATCCGATACCAAGAAGCTTTCTTT
TRBV27	many	.	TRBJ2-5	CASSSNGGPYQETQYF	TGTGCCAGCAGTTCGAACGGGGGGCCGTACCAAGAGACCCAGTACTTC